The 9 T cell receptor beta chains listed next were all sequenced from one sample in a study of metastatic and nonmetastatic thyroid tumors. With MiXCR, TCRdb reprocessed the PCR reads. This sample has 89,000 or so clones; roughly 8.6% occur once, and the top ten carry 8.8%. Patients were all untreated before their thyroid surgery. Sequencing used blood. All receptors come from a female donor with papillary thyroid cancer or a benign thyroid nodule (not recorded which). Some clones in this sample may be carry-over from other donors' samples.

This clone was detected only a few times. Since a much larger clone is just one base distant, this may be a read error. The chain is built from TRBV10-3 and TRBJ1-2; no reliable D call. The CDR3 has 15 residues. The V gene lost 0 bases and the J gene lost 7 bases, with 15 bases spanning the gap. The germline V gene has CDR1 ENHRY and CDR2 SYGVKD. The CDR3 sequence is CAISESAAISPGYTF. The CDR3 bases are TGTGCCATCAGTGAGTCAGCTGCCATAAGCCCTGGCTACACCTTC.

This clone was observed a few times. The junction departs from germline at one end; a sequencing error may be responsible. The J gene is TRBJ2-2, the V gene TRBV5-1, with D tentatively TRBD1 (6 bases). This CDR3 comprises 13 residues. The germline CDR1 and CDR2 sequences are SGHRS and YFSETQ. CDR3 DNA sequence: TGCGCCGGCAGTAAGGACAGACTCGGGGAGCTGTTTTTT. This translates into CAGSKDRLGELFF. The full variable domain, with the rest looked up from reference TRBV5-1 and TRBJ2-2, is KAGVTQTPRYLIKTRGQQVTLSCSPISGHRSVSWYQQTPGQGLQFLFEYFSETQRNKGNFPGRFSGRQFSNSRSEMNVSTLELGDSALYLCAGSKDRLGELFFGEGSRLTVL.

This clone was detected many times. V usage is TRBV27 and J usage is TRBJ2-5, with 10 bases aligning to TRBD1. The junction had 7 bases not matched to a gene; V was cut back by 3 bases and J by 3 bases. CDR3 length equals 16 residues. Germline-derived CDR1 and CDR2 are MNHEY and SMNVEV (reference sequence). CDR3: CASSFGDRGWEETQYF. The CDR3 coding sequence is TGTGCCAGCAGTTTTGGGGACAGGGGTTGGGAAGAGACCCAGTACTTC.

In its sample, this clone was seen many times. CDR3 nucleotides: TGTGCCAGCCGCAATGGGGACAATTCACCCCTCCACTTT. This codes for CASRNGDNSPLHF. The chain uses TRBV12-3 or TRBV12-4 and TRBJ1-6, with a weak D call TRBD1 (5 bases). This CDR3 region has 13 residues. The ends were cut back, 8 bases at V and 7 bases at J, with 12 bases in the middle.

This clone came up many times. The chain is built from TRBV19 and TRBJ2-5; 9 positions match TRBD2. The germline V gene encodes CDR1 LNHDA and CDR2 SQIVND (reference sequence). The CDR3 covers 15 residues. Trimming removed 1 base from V and 4 bases from J; junction bases left unmatched: 4. The DNA of the CDR3 is TGTGCCAGTAGTATAGGAGGGACTAGCTCAGAGACCCAGTACTTC. Translating it yields CASSIGGTSSETQYF.

This clone occurred many times. The J gene is TRBJ2-1, the V gene TRBV7-9; D gene ambiguous. Germline-derived CDR1 and CDR2 are SEHNR and FQNEAQ (reference sequence). This CDR3 has 13 amino acids. V lost 1 base to trimming and J lost 3 bases, with 4 bases between them. This CDR3 reads CASSLVSYNEQFF. As DNA, the CDR3 is TGTGCCAGCAGCTTAGTCAGCTACAATGAGCAGTTCTTC.

This clone was seen at least ten times. The rearrangement uses TRBV4-1 and TRBJ2-2; tentatively, D is TRBD1 (5 bases). Trimming stripped 1 base from V and 6 bases from J, with 12 bases between. Per germline, CDR1 MGHRA and CDR2 YSYEKL. CDR3 length equals 15 residues. Here the CDR3 DNA reads TGCGCCAGCAGCCAAGGAGGCTTAGGGGCCGGGGAGCTGTTTTTT. Translating gives CASSQGGLGAGELFF.

The table lists this clone with many counts. The chain has TRBV28 and TRBJ1-2; unclear D gene. Trimming took off 7 bases at V and 7 bases at J, with 25 bases between the two ends. This CDR3 region has 16 residues. Looked up from germline, CDR1 is MDHEN and CDR2 is SYDVKM. The CDR3, as DNA: TGTGCCAGCACCCTATGGACCATACAAGGAACTGGTGGCTACACCTTC. This gives the protein CASTLWTIQGTGGYTF.

This clone was counted ten times or more. The chain recombines TRBV5-5 with TRBJ2-7; no clear D. Germline CDR1 and CDR2: SGHKS and YYEKEE (reference sequence). V lost 4 bases to trimming and J lost 6 bases, with 11 bases between them. This CDR3 contains 12 residues. The CDR3 DNA reads as TGTGCCAGCAGCCTAACAAAATCCGAGCAGTACTTC. It translates to CASSLTKSEQYF.